This TCR beta chain came from a study of blood T cell repertoires in COVID-19. TCRdb's copy holds only in-frame clones and misses some; the assay was immunoSEQ multiplex PCR. The data show 300,000 to 400,000 clones, around nine tenths seen once. From germline, CDR1 is MNHEY and CDR2 SVGAGI. Trimming left V 6 bases short and J 6 bases short, with 14 bases between. This CDR3 is built from 13 residues. The V gene is TRBV6-5, the J gene TRBJ1-2, with D uncertain. The receptor comes from a woman between 25 and 40 years old who had been exposed to COVID-19. The specimen sequenced was PBMCs or T cells enriched from blood (not recorded which). Here the CDR3 DNA reads TGTGCCAGCAGACAGTTCTTTTTAGATGGCTACACCTTC. Protein product: CASRQFFLDGYTF.